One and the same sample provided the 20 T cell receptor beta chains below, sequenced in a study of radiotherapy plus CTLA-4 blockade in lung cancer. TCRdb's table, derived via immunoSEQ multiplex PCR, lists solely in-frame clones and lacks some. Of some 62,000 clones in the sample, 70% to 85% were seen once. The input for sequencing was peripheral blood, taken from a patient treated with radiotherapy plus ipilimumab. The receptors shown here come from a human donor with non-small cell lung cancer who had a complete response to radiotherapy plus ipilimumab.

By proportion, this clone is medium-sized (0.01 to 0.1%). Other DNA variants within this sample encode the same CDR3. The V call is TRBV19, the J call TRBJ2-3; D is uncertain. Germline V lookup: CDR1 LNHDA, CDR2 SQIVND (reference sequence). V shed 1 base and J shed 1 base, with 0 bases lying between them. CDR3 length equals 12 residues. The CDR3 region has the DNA TGTGCCAGTAGTATAGGCACAGATACGCAGTATTTT. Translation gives CASSIGTDTQYF.

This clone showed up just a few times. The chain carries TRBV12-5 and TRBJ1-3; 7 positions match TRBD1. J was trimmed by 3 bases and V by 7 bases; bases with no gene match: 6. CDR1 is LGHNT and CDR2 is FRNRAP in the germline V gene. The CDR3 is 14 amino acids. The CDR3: CASAGDSDGNTIYF. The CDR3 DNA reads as TGTGCTAGTGCCGGGGACAGTGATGGAAACACCATATATTTT. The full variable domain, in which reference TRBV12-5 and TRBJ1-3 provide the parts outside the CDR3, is DARVTQTPRHKVTEMGQEVTMRCQPILGHNTVFWYRQTMMQGLELLAYFRNRAPLDDSGMPKDRFSAEMPDATLATLKIQPSEPRDSAVYFCASAGDSDGNTIYFGEGSWLTVV.

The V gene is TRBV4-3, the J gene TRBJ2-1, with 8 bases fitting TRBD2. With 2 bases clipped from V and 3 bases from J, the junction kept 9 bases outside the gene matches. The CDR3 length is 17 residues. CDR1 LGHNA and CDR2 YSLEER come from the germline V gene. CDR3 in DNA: TGCGCCAGCAGCCAAAGGGCAACTAGCGGAGGCTACAATGAGCAGTTCTTC. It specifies CASSQRATSGGYNEQFF.

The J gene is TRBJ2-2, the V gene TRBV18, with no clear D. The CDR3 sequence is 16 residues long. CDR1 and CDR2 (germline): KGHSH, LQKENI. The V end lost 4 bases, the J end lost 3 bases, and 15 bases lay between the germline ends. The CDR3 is CASSQSSQLDTGELFF. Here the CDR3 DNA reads TGTGCCAGCTCACAGTCCTCCCAACTGGACACCGGGGAGCTGTTTTTT.

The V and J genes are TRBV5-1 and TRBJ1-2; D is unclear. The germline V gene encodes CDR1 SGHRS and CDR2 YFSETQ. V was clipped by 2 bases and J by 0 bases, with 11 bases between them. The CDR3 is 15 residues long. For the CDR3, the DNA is TGCGCCAGCAGCTTCGCGACCGATCCTAACTATGGCTACACCTTC. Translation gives CASSFATDPNYGYTF.

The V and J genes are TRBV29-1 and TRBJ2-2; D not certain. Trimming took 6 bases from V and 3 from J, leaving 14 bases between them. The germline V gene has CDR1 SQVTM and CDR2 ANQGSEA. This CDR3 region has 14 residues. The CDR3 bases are TGCAGCGTAACCCCCAGGCAGCACACCGGGGAGCTGTTTTTT. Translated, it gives CSVTPRQHTGELFF.

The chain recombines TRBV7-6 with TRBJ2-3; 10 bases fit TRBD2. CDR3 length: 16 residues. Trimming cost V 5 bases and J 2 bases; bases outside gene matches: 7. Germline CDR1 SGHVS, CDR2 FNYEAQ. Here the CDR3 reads CASSPVAGGNTDTQYF. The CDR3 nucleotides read TGTGCCAGCAGCCCCGTAGCGGGAGGTAACACAGATACGCAGTATTTT.

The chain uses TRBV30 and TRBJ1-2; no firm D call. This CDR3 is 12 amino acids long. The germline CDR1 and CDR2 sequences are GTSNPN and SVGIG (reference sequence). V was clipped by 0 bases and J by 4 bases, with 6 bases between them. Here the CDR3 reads CAWSVEVYGYTF. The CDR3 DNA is TGTGCCTGGAGTGTAGAAGTCTATGGCTACACCTTC.

DNA for the CDR3: TGTGCCAGCAGCTTGGTTACCTCCTCCTACAATGAGCAGTTCTTC. It is translated as CASSLVTSSYNEQFF. The chain couples TRBV5-6 to TRBJ2-1; D remains unclear. The CDR3 is made up of 15 amino acids. Per the germline V gene, CDR1 is SGHDT and CDR2 is YYEEEE. V was cut by 0 bases and J by 0 bases, with 7 bases left in between. Full variable domain (outside the CDR3, taken from reference TRBV5-6 and TRBJ2-1): DAGVTQSPTHLIKTRGQQVTLRCSPKSGHDTVSWYQQALGQGPQFIFQYYEEEERQRGNFPDRFSGHQFPNYSSELNVNALLLGDSALYLCASSLVTSSYNEQFFGPGTRLTVL.

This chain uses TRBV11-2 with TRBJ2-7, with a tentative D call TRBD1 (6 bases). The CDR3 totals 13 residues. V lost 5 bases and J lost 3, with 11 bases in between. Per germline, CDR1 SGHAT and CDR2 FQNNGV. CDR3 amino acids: CASSGGGHYEQYF. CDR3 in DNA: TGTGCCAGCAGCGGTGGGGGACACTACGAGCAGTACTTC.

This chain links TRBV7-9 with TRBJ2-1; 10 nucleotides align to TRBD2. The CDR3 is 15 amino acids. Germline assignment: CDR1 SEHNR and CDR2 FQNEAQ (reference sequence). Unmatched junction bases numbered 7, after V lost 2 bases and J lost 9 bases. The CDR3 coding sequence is TGTGCCAGCAGCTTAAGCAGCGGGAGGGCCGGTGAGCAGTTCTTC. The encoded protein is CASSLSSGRAGEQFF.

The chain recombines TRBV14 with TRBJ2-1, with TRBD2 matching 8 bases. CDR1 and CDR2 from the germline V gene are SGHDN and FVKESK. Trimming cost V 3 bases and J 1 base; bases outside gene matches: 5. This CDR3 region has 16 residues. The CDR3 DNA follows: TGTGCCAGCAGCCAGGGTCGCGGGAGGTCCTACAATGAGCAGTTCTTC. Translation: CASSQGRGRSYNEQFF. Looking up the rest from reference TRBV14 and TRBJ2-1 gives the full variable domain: EAGVTQFPSHSVIEKGQTVTLRCDPISGHDNLYWYRRVMGKEIKFLLHFVKESKQDESGMPNNRFLAERTGGTYSTLKVQPAELEDSGVYFCASSQGRGRSYNEQFFGPGTRLTVL.

Here the CDR3 reads CASSSLSGGEQYV. The CDR3, as DNA: TGCGCCAGCAGCTCTCTAAGTGGAGGGGAGCAGTACGTC. The rearrangement links TRBV5-1 to TRBJ2-7, with D maybe TRBD2 (6 bases). The CDR3 consists of 13 residues. V lost 3 bases to trimming and J lost 7 bases, with 14 bases between them. CDR1 is SGHRS and CDR2 is YFSETQ in the germline V gene.

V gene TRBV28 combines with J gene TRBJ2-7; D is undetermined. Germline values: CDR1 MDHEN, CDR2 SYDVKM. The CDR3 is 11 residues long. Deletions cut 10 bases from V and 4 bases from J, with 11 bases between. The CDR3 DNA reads TGTGCCACCGGGTCCTCATACGAGCAGTACTTC. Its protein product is CATGSSYEQYF.

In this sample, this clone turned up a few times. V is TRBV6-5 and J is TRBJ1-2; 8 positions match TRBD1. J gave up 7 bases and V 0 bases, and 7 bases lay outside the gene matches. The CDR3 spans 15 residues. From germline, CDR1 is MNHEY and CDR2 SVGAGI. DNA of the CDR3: TGTGCCAGCAGTTACTCAGGGCAGGGGGCGCGTGGCTACACCTTC. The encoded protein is CASSYSGQGARGYTF.

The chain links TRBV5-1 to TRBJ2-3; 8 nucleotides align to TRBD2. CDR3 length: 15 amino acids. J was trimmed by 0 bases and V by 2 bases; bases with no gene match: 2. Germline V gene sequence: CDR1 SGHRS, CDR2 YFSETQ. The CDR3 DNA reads TGCGCCAGCAGCTTCGCGGGGGGTAGCACAGATACGCAGTATTTT. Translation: CASSFAGGSTDTQYF.

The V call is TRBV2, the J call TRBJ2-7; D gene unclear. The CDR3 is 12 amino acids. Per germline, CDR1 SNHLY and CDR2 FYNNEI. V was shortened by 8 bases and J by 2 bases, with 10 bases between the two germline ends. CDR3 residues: CASAGDTYEQYF. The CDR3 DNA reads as TGTGCCAGCGCCGGAGACACCTACGAGCAGTACTTC.

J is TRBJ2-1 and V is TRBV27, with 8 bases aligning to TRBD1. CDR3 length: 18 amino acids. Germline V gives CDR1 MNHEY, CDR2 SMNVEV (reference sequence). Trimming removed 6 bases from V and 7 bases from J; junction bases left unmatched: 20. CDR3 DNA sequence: TGTGCCAGCAGGCCCGGGACAGGCTTTTTCCCTATCAAGAATGAGCAGTTCTTC. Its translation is CASRPGTGFFPIKNEQFF.

The CDR3 reads CASSPVSGVYEQYF. The CDR3 nucleotides read TGTGCCAGCTCACCCGTGAGCGGGGTCTACGAGCAGTACTTC. The chain employs TRBV18 and TRBJ2-7; 7 nucleotides line up with TRBD2. J gave up 3 bases and V 3 bases, and 5 bases lay outside the gene matches. CDR3 size: 14 residues. Looked up from germline, CDR1 is KGHSH and CDR2 is LQKENI.

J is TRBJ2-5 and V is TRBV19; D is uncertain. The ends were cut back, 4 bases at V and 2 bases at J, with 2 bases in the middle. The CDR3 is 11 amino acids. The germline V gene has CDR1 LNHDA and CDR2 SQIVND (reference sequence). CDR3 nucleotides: TGTGCCAGTAGTACACAAGAGACCCAGTACTTC. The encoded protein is CASSTQETQYF.